Shown below are 24 T cell receptor beta chains from a single sample sequenced in a study of control samples from healthy donors and cancer patients. The data were produced by immunoSEQ multiplex PCR, yet TCRdb's version contains in-frame clones alone and is incomplete. The table has about 130,000 clones, over 80% seen once. Sequencing used PBMCs. These receptors originate from an elderly man with head and neck cancer.

The chain uses TRBV18 and TRBJ1-5; the D is unclear. The V gene's germline CDR1 is KGHSH and CDR2 LQKENI. The V and J ends lost 4 bases and 3 bases respectively, with 13 bases between them. The CDR3 runs 15 residues. CDR3: CASSQAFGVNQPQHF. Written as DNA, the CDR3 is TGTGCCAGCTCACAAGCTTTCGGGGTCAATCAGCCCCAGCATTTT.

This clone was detected a few times. The chain recombines TRBV30 with TRBJ1-3, with 8 positions matching TRBD1. The germline V gene has CDR1 GTSNPN and CDR2 SVGIG (reference sequence). This CDR3 contains 15 residues. The trim removed 2 bases at V and 3 bases at J, leaving 6 bases unmatched. The CDR3 reads CAWSPAGGFGNTIYF. CDR3 bases: TGTGCCTGGAGTCCTGCAGGGGGCTTTGGAAACACCATATATTTT.

The chain recombines TRBV19 with TRBJ2-7; TRBD1 matches at 10 bases. Germline assignment: CDR1 LNHDA and CDR2 SQIVND (reference sequence). J gave up 4 bases and V 5 bases, and 5 bases lay outside the gene matches. This CDR3 spans 14 amino acids. DNA of the CDR3: TGTGCCAGTAGTGCTGGACAGGGGGTATACGAGCAGTACTTC. It is translated as CASSAGQGVYEQYF.

The rearrangement links TRBV19 to TRBJ1-5, with 11 bases identical to TRBD1. With 5 bases clipped from V and 7 bases from J, the junction kept 10 bases outside the gene matches. The CDR3 spans 16 residues. Germline assignment: CDR1 LNHDA and CDR2 SQIVND (reference sequence). CDR3 protein: CASSVGTGGFNQPQHF. The CDR3 DNA reads as TGTGCCAGTAGTGTAGGGACAGGGGGATTCAACCAGCCCCAGCATTTT.

V gene TRBV11-2 combines with J gene TRBJ2-2; D is undetermined. Germline lookup yields CDR1 SGHAT and CDR2 FQNNGV. This CDR3 contains 16 residues. The V gene lost 4 bases and the J gene lost 6 bases, with 18 bases spanning the gap. The DNA of the CDR3 is TGTGCCAGCAGCTCCACTGGACCGGTCATGTCCGGGGAGCTGTTTTTT. Translating gives CASSSTGPVMSGELFF.

The chain recombines TRBV6-5 with TRBJ1-2; possibly TRBD1 for D (6 bases). The V end was cut by 5 bases, the J end by 5 bases, with 18 bases between. CDR3 length equals 15 residues. Germline values: CDR1 MNHEY, CDR2 SVGAGI. The CDR3 DNA sequence: TGTGCCAGCAGTAAGACTTGGACAGTTTTTTATGGCTACACCTTC. Its protein product is CASSKTWTVFYGYTF.

The genes are TRBV5-4 and TRBJ2-6; D remains unclear. V was shortened by 4 bases and J by 2 bases, with 7 bases between the two germline ends. Germline assignment: CDR1 SGHNT and CDR2 YYREEE (reference sequence). The CDR3 contains 14 residues. CDR3 sequence (DNA): TGTGCCAGCAGCACACCCACTGGGGCCAACGTCCTGACTTTC. This translates into CASSTPTGANVLTF. The full variable domain, completed using reference TRBV5-4 and TRBJ2-6, is ETGVTQSPTHLIKTRGQQVTLRCSSQSGHNTVSWYQQALGQGPQFIFQYYREEENGRGNFPPRFSGLQFPNYSSELNVNALELDDSALYLCASSTPTGANVLTFGAGSRLTVL.

The chain combines TRBV6-5 with TRBJ2-7, with D hard to call. The CDR3 loop spans 12 amino acids. V lost 6 bases and J 0 bases, leaving 6 bases between the germline ends. Germline V CDR1 and CDR2: MNHEY, SVGAGI. This chain's CDR3 is CASRSSSYEQYF. The CDR3 bases are TGTGCCAGCAGGTCCAGCTCCTACGAGCAGTACTTC.

The chain is built from TRBV5-1 and TRBJ1-1; unclear D gene. Germline CDR1 SGHRS, CDR2 YFSETQ. Trimming took 2 bases from V and 1 from J, leaving 9 bases between them. The CDR3 is made up of 14 amino acids. CDR3 nucleotides: TGCGCCAGCAGCTTAGTTCCGGGGAACACTGAAGCTTTCTTT. Translation gives CASSLVPGNTEAFF.

This clone was counted between two and nine times. The chain couples TRBV7-2 to TRBJ2-7; D gene ambiguous. V dropped 3 bases and J dropped 3 bases, with 12 bases sitting between them. Germline V gene sequence: CDR1 SGHTA, CDR2 FQGNSA. CDR3 length: 14 amino acids. This chain's CDR3 is CASSFDSSLYEQYF. Here the CDR3 DNA reads TGTGCCAGCAGCTTCGACTCATCCCTCTACGAGCAGTACTTC. Looking up the rest from reference TRBV7-2 and TRBJ2-7 gives the full variable domain: GAGVSQSPSNKVTEKGKDVELRCDPISGHTALYWYRQSLGQGLEFLIYFQGNSAPDKSGLPSDRFSAERTGGSVSTLTIQRTQQEDSAVYLCASSFDSSLYEQYFGPGTRLTVT.

About this clone: This same CDR3 is encoded by further DNA sequences in the sample. The rearrangement links TRBV5-1 to TRBJ1-5, with D unclear. Germline CDR1 SGHRS, CDR2 YFSETQ. This CDR3 comprises 13 residues. V was shortened by 5 bases and J by 1 base, with 7 bases between the two germline ends. The CDR3 is CASSFDSNQPQHF. In DNA form, the CDR3 reads TGCGCCAGCAGTTTTGACAGCAATCAGCCCCAGCATTTT. The full variable domain, with the rest looked up from reference TRBV5-1 and TRBJ1-5, is KAGVTQTPRYLIKTRGQQVTLSCSPISGHRSVSWYQQTPGQGLQFLFEYFSETQRNKGNFPGRFSGRQFSNSRSEMNVSTLELGDSALYLCASSFDSNQPQHFGDGTRLSIL.

The V call is TRBV29-1, the J call TRBJ1-1; D gene unclear. Looked up from germline, CDR1 is SQVTM and CDR2 is ANQGSEA. Trimming cost V 1 base and J 5 bases, with 11 bases left between them. The CDR3 is 13 amino acids. CDR3 residues: CSVEAEAGTEAFF. Written as DNA, the CDR3 is TGCAGCGTTGAAGCAGAAGCTGGGACTGAAGCTTTCTTT.

V and J are TRBV6-2 or TRBV6-3 and TRBJ1-5, with TRBD1 matching over 9 bases. CDR1 and CDR2 from the germline V gene are MNHEY and SVGEGT. The trim removed 0 bases at V and 7 bases at J, leaving 7 bases unmatched. The CDR3 length is 16 residues. CDR3 residues: CASSYSTGGFRQPQHF. CDR3 coding DNA: TGTGCCAGCAGTTACTCGACAGGGGGGTTCAGACAGCCCCAGCATTTT.

This clone has just one count. The J gene is TRBJ2-7, the V gene TRBV6-6, with 7 bases lining up with TRBD2. The CDR3 is 15 residues long. From germline, CDR1 is MNHNY and CDR2 SVGAGI (reference sequence). V lost 2 bases and J lost 5; bases outside the gene matches: 9. The chain's CDR3 is CASSYGGRAFNEQYF. CDR3 DNA: TGTGCCAGCAGTTACGGTGGGAGGGCCTTCAACGAGCAGTACTTC.

V gene TRBV29-1 combines with J gene TRBJ1-1; no firm D call. Trimming cost V 0 bases and J 0 bases, with 2 bases left between them. This CDR3 has 12 residues. Germline values: CDR1 SQVTM, CDR2 ANQGSEA. CDR3 amino acids: CSVEDLNTEAFF. The CDR3 region has the DNA TGCAGCGTTGAAGACCTGAACACTGAAGCTTTCTTT.

The genes are TRBV25-1 and TRBJ1-1; tentative D call: TRBD1 (6 bases). Trimming removed 2 bases at V and 7 bases at J, with 8 bases between. Germline V gene lookup returns CDR1 MGHDK and CDR2 SYGVNS. The CDR3 loop spans 12 amino acids. The CDR3 spells CASSEVGGEAFF. CDR3 in DNA: TGTGCCAGCAGTGAAGTAGGGGGTGAAGCTTTCTTT.

The chain links TRBV7-9 to TRBJ2-5; 7 bases are shared with TRBD2. The CDR3 contains 18 residues. Per the germline V gene, CDR1 is SEHNR and CDR2 is FQNEAQ (reference sequence). The V segment lost 1 base and the J segment 7 bases; nucleotides outside the gene matches: 18. DNA of the CDR3: TGTGCCAGCAGCTTAGTCCCCTTCGTCAGCGGGGCTTCGGGGACCCAGTACTTC. Encoded protein: CASSLVPFVSGASGTQYF. The full variable domain, its missing parts supplied by reference TRBV7-9 and TRBJ2-5, is DTGVSQNPRHKITKRGQNVTFRCDPISEHNRLYWYRQTLGQGPEFLTYFQNEAQLEKSRLLSDRFSAERPKGSFSTLEIQRTEQGDSAMYLCASSLVPFVSGASGTQYFGPGTRLLVL.

The chain joins TRBV27 to TRBJ2-6; 13 nucleotides match TRBD2. Trimming cost V 2 bases and J 2 bases; bases outside gene matches: 0. The CDR3 totals 17 residues. Germline V gene data show CDR1 as MNHEY and CDR2 as SMNVEV (reference sequence). For the CDR3, the DNA is TGTGCCAGCAGTTTAGGGACTAGCGGGGCTGGGGCCAACGTCCTGACTTTC. Encoded protein: CASSLGTSGAGANVLTF.

V usage is TRBV3-1 (or the pseudogene TRBV3-2) and J usage is TRBJ2-5; TRBD2 agrees at 9 bases. The J segment lost 5 bases and the V segment lost 6 bases, leaving 10 bases of the junction unmatched. CDR3 length: 15 amino acids. Germline CDR1 reads LGHDT; CDR2 reads YNNKEL (reference sequence). DNA of the CDR3: TGTGCCAGCAGACCTGGGACTAGCTCCTTGGAGACCCAGTACTTC. Residues: CASRPGTSSLETQYF.

Worth noting for this clone: The same CDR3 also results from other DNA sequences found in this sample. The CDR3 region has the DNA TGCGCCAGCAGCCTACAGGGTAGTCATTCACCCCTCCACTTT. Its translation: CASSLQGSHSPLHF. The chain combines TRBV5-1 with TRBJ1-6; a weak D match, TRBD1 (6 bases). Deletions cut 4 bases from V and 8 bases from J, with 13 bases between. This CDR3 has 14 residues. CDR1 is SGHRS and CDR2 is YFSETQ in the germline V gene.

This clone was recorded only once. The genes are TRBV5-1 and TRBJ2-5; D gene uncertain. Between the trimmed V and J ends, which lost 0 bases and 5 bases, there was a span of 11 bases. CDR3 length equals 14 residues. The germline CDR1 and CDR2 sequences are SGHRS and YFSETQ. CDR3 sequence reads: CASSLEGSSETQYF. CDR3 nucleotide sequence: TGCGCCAGCAGCTTGGAGGGCTCCTCCGAGACCCAGTACTTC.

J is TRBJ1-1 and V is TRBV30; D remains ambiguous. CDR3 length: 13 amino acids. In germline, CDR1 is GTSNPN, CDR2 SVGIG (reference sequence). Trimming left V 1 base short and J 1 base short, with 7 bases between. Here the CDR3 reads CAWSATQNTEAFF. DNA for the CDR3: TGTGCCTGGAGTGCGACACAGAACACTGAAGCTTTCTTT.

The chain links TRBV5-1 to TRBJ1-5; D gene ambiguous. CDR1 and CDR2 from the germline V gene are SGHRS and YFSETQ. The CDR3 has 14 residues. V lost 4 bases and J 8 bases, leaving 16 bases between the germline ends. The CDR3 is CASSLDGGSEPQHF. The CDR3 DNA is TGCGCCAGCAGCCTTGACGGAGGTAGTGAGCCCCAGCATTTT.

The chain couples TRBV11-2 to TRBJ2-7, with 7 bases that match TRBD1. The V and J ends lost 4 bases and 3 bases, in that order; junction bases with no gene match: 9. This CDR3 is 15 amino acids long. In germline, CDR1 is SGHAT, CDR2 FQNNGV. The CDR3 nucleotides read TGTGCCAGCAGCTCGTTCGGGACAGATTTCTACGAGCAGTACTTC. Protein sequence: CASSSFGTDFYEQYF.